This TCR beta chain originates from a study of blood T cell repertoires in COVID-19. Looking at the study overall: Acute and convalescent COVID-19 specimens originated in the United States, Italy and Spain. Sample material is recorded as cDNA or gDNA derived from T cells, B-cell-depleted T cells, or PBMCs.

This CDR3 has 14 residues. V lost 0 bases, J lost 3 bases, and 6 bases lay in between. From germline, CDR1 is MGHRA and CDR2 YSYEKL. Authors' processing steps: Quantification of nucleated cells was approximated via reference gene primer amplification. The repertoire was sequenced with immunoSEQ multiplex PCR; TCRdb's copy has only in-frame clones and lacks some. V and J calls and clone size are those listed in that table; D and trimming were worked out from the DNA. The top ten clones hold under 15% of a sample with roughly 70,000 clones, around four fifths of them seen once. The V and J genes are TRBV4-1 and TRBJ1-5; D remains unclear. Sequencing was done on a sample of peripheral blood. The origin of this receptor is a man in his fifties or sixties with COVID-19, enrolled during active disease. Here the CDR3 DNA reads TGCGCCAGCAGCCAAGACCGTCTCAATCAGCCCCAGCATTTT. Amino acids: CASSQDRLNQPQHF.